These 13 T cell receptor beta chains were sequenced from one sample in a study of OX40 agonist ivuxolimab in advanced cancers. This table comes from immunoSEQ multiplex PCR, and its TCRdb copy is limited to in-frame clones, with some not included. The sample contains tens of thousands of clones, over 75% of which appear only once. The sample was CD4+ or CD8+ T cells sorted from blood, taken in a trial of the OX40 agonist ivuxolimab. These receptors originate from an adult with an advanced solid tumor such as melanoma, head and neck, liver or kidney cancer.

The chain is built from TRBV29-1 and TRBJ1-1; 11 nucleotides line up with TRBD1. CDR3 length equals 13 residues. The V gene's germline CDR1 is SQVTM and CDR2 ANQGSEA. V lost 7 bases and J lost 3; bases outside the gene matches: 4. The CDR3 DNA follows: TGCAGCGCTGGGACAGGGGGGGACACTGAAGCTTTCTTT. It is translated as CSAGTGGDTEAFF.

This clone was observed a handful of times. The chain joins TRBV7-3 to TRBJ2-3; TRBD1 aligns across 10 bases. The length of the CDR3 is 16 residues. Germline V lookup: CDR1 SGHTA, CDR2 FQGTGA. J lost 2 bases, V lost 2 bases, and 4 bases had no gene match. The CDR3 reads CASSLGQGGATDTQYF. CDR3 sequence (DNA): TGTGCCAGCAGCTTAGGACAGGGGGGAGCCACAGATACGCAGTATTTT.

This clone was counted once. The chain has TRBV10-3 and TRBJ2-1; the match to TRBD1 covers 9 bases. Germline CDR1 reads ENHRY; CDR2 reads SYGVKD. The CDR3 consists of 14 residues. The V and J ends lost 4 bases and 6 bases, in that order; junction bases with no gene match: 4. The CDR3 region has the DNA TGTGCCATCAGTGCGGGACAGGGACGCAATGAGCAGTTCTTC. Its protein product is CAISAGQGRNEQFF.

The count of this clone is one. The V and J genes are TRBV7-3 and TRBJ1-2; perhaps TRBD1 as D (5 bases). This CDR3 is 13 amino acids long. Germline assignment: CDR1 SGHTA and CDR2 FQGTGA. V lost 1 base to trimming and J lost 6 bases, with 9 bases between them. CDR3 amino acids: CASSLIPGDGYTF. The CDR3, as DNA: TGTGCCAGCAGCTTAATTCCGGGGGATGGCTACACCTTC.

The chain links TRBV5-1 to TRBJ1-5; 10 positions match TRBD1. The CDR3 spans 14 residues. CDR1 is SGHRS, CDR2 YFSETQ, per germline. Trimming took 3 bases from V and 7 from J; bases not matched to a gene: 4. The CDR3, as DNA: TGCGCCAGCAGCTCGACAGGGGGCGCGCAGCCCCAGCATTTT. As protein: CASSSTGGAQPQHF.

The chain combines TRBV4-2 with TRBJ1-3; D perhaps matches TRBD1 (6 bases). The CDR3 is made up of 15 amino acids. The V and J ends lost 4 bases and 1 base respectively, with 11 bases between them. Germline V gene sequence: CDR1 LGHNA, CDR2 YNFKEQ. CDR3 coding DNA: TGTGCCAGCAGCCGAGCTCAGGGGTCTGGAAACACCATATATTTT. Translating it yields CASSRAQGSGNTIYF.

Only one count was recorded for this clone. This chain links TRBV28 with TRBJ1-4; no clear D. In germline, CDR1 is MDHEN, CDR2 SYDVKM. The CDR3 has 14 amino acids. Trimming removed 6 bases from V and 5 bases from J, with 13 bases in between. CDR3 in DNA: TGTGCCAGCAGCGGTGCCACTAGCAATGAAAAACTGTTTTTT. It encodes CASSGATSNEKLFF.

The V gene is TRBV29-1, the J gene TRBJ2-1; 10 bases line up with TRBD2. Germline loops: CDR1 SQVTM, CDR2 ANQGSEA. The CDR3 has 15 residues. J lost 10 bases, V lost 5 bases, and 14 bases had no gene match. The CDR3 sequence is CSVPSGGAQSREQFF. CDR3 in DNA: TGCAGCGTTCCCAGCGGGGGGGCTCAGAGTAGGGAGCAGTTCTTC.

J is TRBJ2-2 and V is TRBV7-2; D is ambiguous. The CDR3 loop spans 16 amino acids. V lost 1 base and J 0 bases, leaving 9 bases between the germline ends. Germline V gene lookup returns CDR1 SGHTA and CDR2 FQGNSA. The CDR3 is CASSLDPVANTGELFF. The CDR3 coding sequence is TGTGCCAGCAGCTTAGACCCGGTAGCGAACACCGGGGAGCTGTTTTTT.

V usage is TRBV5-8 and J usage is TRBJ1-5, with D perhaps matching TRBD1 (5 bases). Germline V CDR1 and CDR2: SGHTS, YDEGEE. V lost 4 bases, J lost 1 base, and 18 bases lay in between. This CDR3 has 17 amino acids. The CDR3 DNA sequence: TGTGCCAGCAGCGGAGGAGGGGTAGGAGTGAGCAATCAGCCCCAGCATTTT. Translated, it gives CASSGGGVGVSNQPQHF.

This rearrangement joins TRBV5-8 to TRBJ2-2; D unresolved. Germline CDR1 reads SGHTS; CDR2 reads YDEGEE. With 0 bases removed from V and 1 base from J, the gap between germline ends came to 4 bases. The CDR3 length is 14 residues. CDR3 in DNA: TGTGCCAGCAGCTTGGGTCTGAACACCGGGGAGCTGTTTTTT. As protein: CASSLGLNTGELFF.

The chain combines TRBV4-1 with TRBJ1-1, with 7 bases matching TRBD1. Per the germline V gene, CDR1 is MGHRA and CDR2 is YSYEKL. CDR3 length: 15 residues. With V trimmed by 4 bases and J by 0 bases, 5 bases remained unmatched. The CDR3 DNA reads TGCGCCAGCAGCCGCGAACAGGGGCTGAACACTGAAGCTTTCTTT. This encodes CASSREQGLNTEAFF.

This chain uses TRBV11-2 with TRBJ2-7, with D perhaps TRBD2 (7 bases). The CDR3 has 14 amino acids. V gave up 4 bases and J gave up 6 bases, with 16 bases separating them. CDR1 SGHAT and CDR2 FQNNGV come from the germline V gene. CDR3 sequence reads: CASSSGGGPLEQYF. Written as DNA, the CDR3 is TGTGCCAGCAGCTCCGGCGGGGGCCCCCTCGAGCAGTACTTC.